This is a list of T cell receptor beta chains from one sample in a study of blood T cell repertoires in COVID-19. TCRdb keeps only in-frame clones here, not all; method: immunoSEQ multiplex PCR. The top ten hold around 1.8% of the sample, which has 250,000 to 300,000 clones, 65% to 90% seen once. The sequenced sample consisted of peripheral blood. These receptors all come from a man younger than 40 with active or convalescent COVID-19. The CDR3 runs from the conserved cysteine through the conserved F or W. A D gene is named only where the DNA matches it firmly. A clone size is listed for some rows: how often the clone was seen (once, few, many), or a class if it is expanded.

v_call,j_call,clone_size,d_call,cdr3_aa,cdr3_nt
TRBV12-3/TRBV12-4,TRBJ1-1,NA,NA,CASSFGGREAFF,TGTGCCAGCAGTTTCGGGGGGAGAGAAGCTTTCTTT
TRBV3-1/TRBV3-2,TRBJ1-1,NA,NA,CASRGGSEAFF,TGTGCCAGCAGAGGAGGCTCTGAAGCTTTCTTT
TRBV7-9,TRBJ1-1,NA,NA,CASSASGNTEAFF,TGTGCCAGCAGCGCCTCGGGGAACACTGAAGCTTTCTTT
TRBV5-1,TRBJ1-6,NA,NA,CASSLDGMSLHF,TGCGCCAGCAGCTTGGACGGGATGTCCCTCCACTTT
TRBV19,TRBJ1-3,few,NA,CASSMGQSGNTIYF,TGTGCCAGTAGTATGGGGCAGTCTGGAAACACCATATATTTT
TRBV2,TRBJ1-2,once,NA,CASDLANYGYTF,TGTGCCAGCGACTTAGCTAACTATGGCTACACCTTC
TRBV7-9,TRBJ1-1,once,NA,CASSLTGNTEAFF,TGTGCCAGCAGCCTGACGGGGAACACTGAAGCTTTCTTT
TRBV5-8,TRBJ1-5,NA,NA,CASGLWDTYSNQPQHF,TGTGCCAGCGGCTTATGGGACACATATAGCAATCAGCCCCAGCATTTT
TRBV7-9,TRBJ2-3,NA,NA,CASSAGDTQYF,TGTGCCAGCAGCGCGGGGGATACGCAGTATTTT
TRBV19,TRBJ1-1,NA,NA,CASKSGFTEAFF,TGTGCCAGTAAGTCCGGGTTCACTGAAGCTTTCTTT
TRBV5-1,TRBJ2-2,NA,NA,CASSFGQGETGELFF,TGCGCCAGCAGCTTTGGCCAGGGTGAGACCGGGGAGCTGTTTTTT
TRBV25-1,TRBJ2-3,NA,TRBD2,CASSEASGGFTDTQYF,TGTGCCAGCAGTGAGGCTAGCGGGGGGTTCACAGATACGCAGTATTTT
TRBV4-1,TRBJ2-7,once,NA,CASSQDRTYEQYF,TGCGCCAGCAGCCAAGATAGAACCTACGAGCAGTACTTC
TRBV4-1,TRBJ1-6,NA,NA,CASSQAWQGFSPLHF,TGCGCCAGCAGCCAAGCGTGGCAGGGGTTTTCACCCCTCCACTTT
TRBV20-1,TRBJ1-2,NA,NA,CSAMEGYTF,TGCAGTGCCATGGAGGGCTACACCTTC
TRBV4-1,TRBJ1-1,once,NA,CASSQDPQGGDTEAFF,TGCGCCAGCAGCCAAGACCCTCAGGGAGGGGACACTGAAGCTTTCTTT
TRBV30,TRBJ1-2,NA,TRBD1,CATGEVSYGYTF,TGTGCGACAGGGGAGGTAAGCTATGGCTACACCTTC
TRBV6-1,TRBJ1-2,NA,NA,CASSEAQGVGYTF,TGTGCCAGCAGTGAAGCGCAAGGGGTCGGCTACACCTTC
TRBV2,TRBJ1-1,NA,NA,CASSGVYRNTEAFF,TGTGCCAGCAGTGGGGTATACAGGAACACTGAAGCTTTCTTT
TRBV4-2,TRBJ2-6,NA,NA,CASSQGTANSGANVLTF,TGTGCCAGCAGCCAAGGGACAGCCAACTCTGGGGCCAACGTCCTGACTTTC
TRBV29-1,TRBJ2-7,NA,TRBD2,CSVVGGRQEQYF,TGCAGCGTTGTGGGGGGGAGGCAAGAGCAGTACTTC
TRBV3-1/TRBV3-2,TRBJ2-2,NA,TRBD2,CASSPGLAGGPCTGELFF,TGTGCCAGCAGCCCGGGACTAGCGGGGGGGCCGTGCACCGGGGAGCTGTTTTTT
TRBV19,TRBJ2-7,once,TRBD2,CASSSSPGRGSSYEQYF,TGTGCCAGTAGTAGTTCTCCGGGGCGGGGGAGCTCCTACGAGCAGTACTTC
TRBV20-1,TRBJ1-2,NA,TRBD1,CSASDRGIYGYTF,TGCAGTGCAAGTGACAGGGGCATCTATGGCTACACCTTC